Listed below are T cell receptor beta chains from one sample, sequenced in a study of blood T cell repertoires in COVID-19. Profiled with immunoSEQ multiplex PCR; TCRdb holds only in-frame clones, not every one. Of about 340,000 clones in the sample, about 87% were seen once. Material for sequencing was peripheral blood. These receptors were obtained from a woman aged 50 to 65 with COVID-19, enrolled during active disease. CDR3s include the opening cysteine and the closing phenylalanine or tryptophan. Fields, in order: clone size, CDR3 length, J gene, V gene, D gene, CDR3 protein, CDR3 DNA. A D gene is named only where the DNA matches it firmly. For some rows the clone size is stated as once, few or many, or as a class when expanded; others skip it.

clone size: few
CDR3 length: 14
J gene: TRBJ2-7
V gene: TRBV11-2
D gene: TRBD1
CDR3 protein: CASNGQGSTYEQYF
CDR3 DNA: TGTGCCAGCAACGGACAGGGCTCGACCTACGAGCAGTACTTC

clone size: .
CDR3 length: 11
J gene: TRBJ1-1
V gene: TRBV20-1
D gene: .
CDR3 protein: CSARPGLEAFF
CDR3 DNA: TGCAGTGCTAGGCCAGGACTTGAAGCTTTCTTT

clone size: .
CDR3 length: 12
J gene: TRBJ2-1
V gene: TRBV11-2
D gene: TRBD1
CDR3 protein: CASSLQGYEQFF
CDR3 DNA: TGTGCCAGCAGCCTACAGGGGTATGAGCAGTTCTTC

clone size: .
CDR3 length: 16
J gene: TRBJ2-5
V gene: TRBV29-1
D gene: TRBD2
CDR3 protein: CSVNRIAGGLQETQYF
CDR3 DNA: TGCAGCGTCAACAGAATAGCGGGAGGGCTTCAAGAGACCCAGTACTTC

clone size: .
CDR3 length: 16
J gene: TRBJ1-2
V gene: TRBV27
D gene: TRBD1
CDR3 protein: CASAIPGQGQNYGYTF
CDR3 DNA: TGTGCCAGCGCAATACCGGGACAGGGACAGAACTATGGCTACACCTTC

clone size: .
CDR3 length: 16
J gene: TRBJ2-1
V gene: TRBV9
D gene: .
CDR3 protein: CASSVSRTKSYNEQFF
CDR3 DNA: TGTGCCAGCAGCGTTTCGCGAACGAAGTCCTACAATGAGCAGTTCTTC

clone size: .
CDR3 length: 13
J gene: TRBJ2-7
V gene: TRBV11-3
D gene: .
CDR3 protein: CASSSRQDYEQYF
CDR3 DNA: TGTGCCAGCAGCTCGCGACAGGACTACGAGCAGTACTTC

clone size: once
CDR3 length: 15
J gene: TRBJ2-7
V gene: TRBV4-1
D gene: TRBD1
CDR3 protein: CASSQVGTGGHEQYF
CDR3 DNA: TGCGCCAGCAGCCAAGTGGGGACAGGGGGCCACGAGCAGTACTTC

clone size: .
CDR3 length: 17
J gene: TRBJ1-4
V gene: TRBV13
D gene: .
CDR3 protein: CASSSSRAGPTNEKLFF
CDR3 DNA: TGTGCCAGCAGCTCCTCTCGAGCCGGTCCAACTAATGAAAAACTGTTTTTT

clone size: .
CDR3 length: 15
J gene: TRBJ1-4
V gene: TRBV6-6
D gene: .
CDR3 protein: CASSSGVATNEKLFF
CDR3 DNA: TGTGCCAGCAGTTCTGGAGTTGCAACTAATGAAAAACTGTTTTTT

clone size: .
CDR3 length: 13
J gene: TRBJ2-7
V gene: TRBV5-4
D gene: .
CDR3 protein: CASSLGLPGEQYF
CDR3 DNA: TGTGCCAGCAGCTTGGGACTGCCGGGGGAGCAGTACTTC

clone size: .
CDR3 length: 16
J gene: TRBJ2-7
V gene: TRBV15
D gene: TRBD2
CDR3 protein: CATSDTLAGNTYEQYF
CDR3 DNA: TGTGCCACCAGCGACACACTAGCGGGGAATACCTACGAGCAGTACTTC

clone size: .
CDR3 length: 13
J gene: TRBJ1-1
V gene: TRBV5-1
D gene: .
CDR3 protein: CASVLEGNTEAFF
CDR3 DNA: TGCGCCAGCGTCTTAGAGGGGAACACTGAAGCTTTCTTT

clone size: .
CDR3 length: 14
J gene: TRBJ1-3
V gene: TRBV12-5
D gene: .
CDR3 protein: CASGLVQAGNTIYF
CDR3 DNA: TGTGCTAGTGGTTTGGTACAGGCTGGAAACACCATATATTTT

clone size: .
CDR3 length: 13
J gene: TRBJ1-2
V gene: TRBV11-2
D gene: .
CDR3 protein: CASSLVGVGGYTF
CDR3 DNA: TGTGCCAGCAGCTTAGTGGGTGTCGGGGGCTACACCTTC

clone size: .
CDR3 length: 12
J gene: TRBJ1-4
V gene: TRBV6-5
D gene: TRBD1
CDR3 protein: CASGDRPEKLFF
CDR3 DNA: TGTGCCAGCGGGGACAGGCCAGAAAAACTGTTTTTT

clone size: .
CDR3 length: 15
J gene: TRBJ2-3
V gene: TRBV5-1
D gene: .
CDR3 protein: CASSLEVAIADTQYF
CDR3 DNA: TGCGCCAGCAGCCTGGAGGTAGCGATTGCAGATACGCAGTATTTT

clone size: .
CDR3 length: 18
J gene: TRBJ2-7
V gene: TRBV3-1/TRBV3-2
D gene: TRBD1
CDR3 protein: CASSQGFTTGTGTYEQYF
CDR3 DNA: TGTGCCAGCAGCCAAGGCTTCACGACCGGGACAGGGACCTACGAGCAGTACTTC

clone size: .
CDR3 length: 14
J gene: TRBJ2-3
V gene: TRBV30
D gene: TRBD2
CDR3 protein: CAWRTSGNTDTQYF
CDR3 DNA: TGTGCCTGGAGAACTAGCGGCAACACAGATACGCAGTATTTT

clone size: .
CDR3 length: 21
J gene: TRBJ1-6
V gene: TRBV27
D gene: .
CDR3 protein: CASSLSRDLLRTQSRGSPLHF
CDR3 DNA: TGTGCCAGCAGTTTATCTAGAGACTTACTCCGGACACAATCCAGGGGTTCACCCCTCCACTTT

clone size: .
CDR3 length: 18
J gene: TRBJ1-1
V gene: TRBV19
D gene: TRBD1
CDR3 protein: CASSIDGIRYRGGTEAFF
CDR3 DNA: TGTGCCAGTAGTATAGATGGTATCCGTTACAGGGGAGGCACTGAAGCTTTCTTT

clone size: .
CDR3 length: 14
J gene: TRBJ2-5
V gene: TRBV19
D gene: .
CDR3 protein: CASTSTGTSETQYF
CDR3 DNA: TGTGCCAGTACCTCAACCGGGACAAGCGAGACCCAGTACTTC

clone size: once
CDR3 length: 15
J gene: TRBJ2-2
V gene: TRBV4-3
D gene: .
CDR3 protein: CASSQGISVDGELFF
CDR3 DNA: TGCGCCAGCAGCCAAGGGATTAGCGTAGACGGGGAGCTGTTTTTT

clone size: .
CDR3 length: 15
J gene: TRBJ2-7
V gene: TRBV14
D gene: TRBD1
CDR3 protein: CASSQYGQGTGEQYF
CDR3 DNA: TGTGCCAGCAGCCAATACGGACAGGGGACTGGCGAGCAGTACTTC

clone size: once
CDR3 length: 18
J gene: TRBJ2-1
V gene: TRBV10-2
D gene: TRBD2
CDR3 protein: CASRKRLAGPQLYNEQFF
CDR3 DNA: TGCGCCAGCAGAAAGAGACTAGCGGGACCCCAACTTTACAATGAGCAGTTCTTC

clone size: .
CDR3 length: 15
J gene: TRBJ1-4
V gene: TRBV5-4
D gene: TRBD1
CDR3 protein: CASSLKQGGSEKLFF
CDR3 DNA: TGTGCCAGCAGCTTAAAACAGGGGGGGAGTGAAAAACTGTTTTTT

clone size: .
CDR3 length: 14
J gene: TRBJ1-5
V gene: TRBV3-1/TRBV3-2
D gene: TRBD1
CDR3 protein: CASSLRGQGQPQHF
CDR3 DNA: TGTGCCAGCAGCCTCCGGGGACAGGGCCAGCCCCAGCATTTT

clone size: .
CDR3 length: 15
J gene: TRBJ2-7
V gene: TRBV19
D gene: TRBD2
CDR3 protein: CASSILLAGVSEQYF
CDR3 DNA: TGTGCCAGTAGTATCCTCCTAGCGGGAGTGTCCGAGCAGTACTTC

clone size: .
CDR3 length: 13
J gene: TRBJ1-1
V gene: TRBV19
D gene: TRBD1
CDR3 protein: CASHFAGGPEAFF
CDR3 DNA: TGTGCCAGCCACTTCGCAGGGGGCCCTGAAGCTTTCTTT

clone size: .
CDR3 length: 13
J gene: TRBJ2-5
V gene: TRBV30
D gene: .
CDR3 protein: CAWSRGAGSDQYF
CDR3 DNA: TGTGCCTGGAGCCGGGGTGCGGGTTCGGACCAGTACTTC

clone size: .
CDR3 length: 11
J gene: TRBJ2-7
V gene: TRBV7-6
D gene: .
CDR3 protein: CASSPGSEQYF
CDR3 DNA: TGTGCCAGCAGCCCGGGGTCCGAGCAGTACTTC

clone size: .
CDR3 length: 17
J gene: TRBJ2-1
V gene: TRBV28
D gene: TRBD2
CDR3 protein: CASSFGRGLAGYNEQFF
CDR3 DNA: TGTGCCAGCAGTTTTGGGAGGGGACTAGCAGGTTACAATGAGCAGTTCTTC

clone size: .
CDR3 length: 14
J gene: TRBJ2-7
V gene: TRBV6-5
D gene: .
CDR3 protein: CASSSGIPAYEQYF
CDR3 DNA: TGTGCCAGCAGTTCCGGGATCCCCGCCTACGAGCAGTACTTC

clone size: .
CDR3 length: 17
J gene: TRBJ2-2
V gene: TRBV21-1
D gene: .
CDR3 protein: CAIPLGLAGKHSGELFF
CDR3 DNA: TGTGCCATACCTCTAGGACTAGCGGGAAAACACTCCGGGGAGCTGTTTTTT

clone size: .
CDR3 length: 15
J gene: TRBJ1-4
V gene: TRBV7-6
D gene: TRBD1
CDR3 protein: CASSLVGQANEKLFF
CDR3 DNA: TGTGCCAGCAGCTTAGTCGGACAGGCTAATGAAAAACTGTTTTTT

clone size: .
CDR3 length: 16
J gene: TRBJ2-1
V gene: TRBV3-1/TRBV3-2
D gene: .
CDR3 protein: CASSQYTTSSYNEQFF
CDR3 DNA: TGTGCCAGCAGCCAATACACTACAAGCTCCTACAATGAGCAGTTCTTC

clone size: .
CDR3 length: 16
J gene: TRBJ2-7
V gene: TRBV3-1/TRBV3-2
D gene: TRBD2
CDR3 protein: CASSQTSAGEWYEQYF
CDR3 DNA: TGTGCCAGCAGCCAAACCTCGGCGGGGGAGTGGTACGAGCAGTACTTC

clone size: .
CDR3 length: 15
J gene: TRBJ2-5
V gene: TRBV27
D gene: .
CDR3 protein: CASRQRDKIQETQYF
CDR3 DNA: TGTGCCAGCAGGCAACGGGACAAAATCCAAGAGACCCAGTACTTC

clone size: .
CDR3 length: 16
J gene: TRBJ2-1
V gene: TRBV7-8
D gene: TRBD2
CDR3 protein: CASSWTSASSYNEQFF
CDR3 DNA: TGTGCCAGCAGCTGGACTAGCGCGAGCTCCTACAATGAGCAGTTCTTC

clone size: .
CDR3 length: 16
J gene: TRBJ2-5
V gene: TRBV14
D gene: .
CDR3 protein: CASSRNDRFPQETQYF
CDR3 DNA: TGTGCCAGCAGCCGAAACGACAGGTTTCCGCAAGAGACCCAGTACTTC

clone size: .
CDR3 length: 17
J gene: TRBJ2-5
V gene: TRBV9
D gene: TRBD1
CDR3 protein: CASSVDGTGALQETQYF
CDR3 DNA: TGTGCCAGCAGCGTAGATGGGACAGGGGCATTACAAGAGACCCAGTACTTC

clone size: once
CDR3 length: 15
J gene: TRBJ2-7
V gene: TRBV3-1/TRBV3-2
D gene: TRBD1
CDR3 protein: CASSHRDRSSYEQYF
CDR3 DNA: TGTGCCAGCAGCCATCGGGACAGGAGCTCCTACGAGCAGTACTTC

clone size: .
CDR3 length: 14
J gene: TRBJ1-6
V gene: TRBV7-9
D gene: .
CDR3 protein: CASGFGDHNSPLHF
CDR3 DNA: TGTGCCAGCGGATTTGGAGATCATAATTCACCCCTCCACTTT

clone size: .
CDR3 length: 14
J gene: TRBJ1-1
V gene: TRBV6-5
D gene: .
CDR3 protein: CASGVEGSNTEAFF
CDR3 DNA: TGTGCCAGCGGCGTAGAGGGTTCGAACACTGAAGCTTTCTTT

clone size: .
CDR3 length: 16
J gene: TRBJ1-5
V gene: TRBV6-6
D gene: TRBD1
CDR3 protein: CASSRDRTGGNQPQHF
CDR3 DNA: TGTGCCAGCAGTCGAGATAGGACAGGGGGAAATCAGCCCCAGCATTTT

clone size: .
CDR3 length: 12
J gene: TRBJ2-1
V gene: TRBV6-2/TRBV6-3
D gene: .
CDR3 protein: CASSPGIGEQFF
CDR3 DNA: TGTGCCAGCAGTCCAGGGATTGGTGAGCAGTTCTTC

clone size: .
CDR3 length: 21
J gene: TRBJ2-4
V gene: TRBV23-1
D gene: TRBD2
CDR3 protein: CASSQHTAGDSGRVAKNIQYF
CDR3 DNA: TGCGCCAGCAGTCAACATACAGCAGGGGACAGCGGGAGGGTAGCCAAAAACATTCAGTACTTC

clone size: .
CDR3 length: 15
J gene: TRBJ1-4
V gene: TRBV5-1
D gene: .
CDR3 protein: CASSLFSEVDEKLFF
CDR3 DNA: TGCGCCAGCAGCTTGTTTTCTGAGGTGGATGAAAAACTGTTTTTT

clone size: .
CDR3 length: 14
J gene: TRBJ1-1
V gene: TRBV11-1
D gene: .
CDR3 protein: CASSKVRGLSEAFF
CDR3 DNA: TGTGCCAGCAGCAAAGTCAGGGGTTTATCTGAAGCTTTCTTT

clone size: .
CDR3 length: 13
J gene: TRBJ1-2
V gene: TRBV28
D gene: TRBD1
CDR3 protein: CASSFTGGYGYTF
CDR3 DNA: TGTGCCAGCAGTTTCACAGGGGGCTATGGCTACACCTTC

clone size: once
CDR3 length: 15
J gene: TRBJ2-3
V gene: TRBV6-4
D gene: TRBD1
CDR3 protein: CASSREQGPRDTQYF
CDR3 DNA: TGTGCCAGCAGTAGAGAACAGGGGCCACGAGATACGCAGTATTTT

clone size: .
CDR3 length: 17
J gene: TRBJ1-2
V gene: TRBV11-2
D gene: .
CDR3 protein: CASSLGTVSVANYGYTF
CDR3 DNA: TGTGCCAGCAGCTTAGGGACAGTGAGTGTAGCTAACTATGGCTACACCTTC

clone size: .
CDR3 length: 14
J gene: TRBJ2-7
V gene: TRBV11-2
D gene: TRBD1
CDR3 protein: CASRRTGSSYEQYF
CDR3 DNA: TGTGCCAGCAGGCGGACAGGATCTTCCTACGAGCAGTACTTC

clone size: .
CDR3 length: 15
J gene: TRBJ1-3
V gene: TRBV7-3
D gene: .
CDR3 protein: CASSLTGGPGNTIYF
CDR3 DNA: TGTGCCAGCAGCTTAACTGGCGGTCCGGGAAACACCATATATTTT

clone size: few
CDR3 length: 12
J gene: TRBJ2-5
V gene: TRBV7-6
D gene: .
CDR3 protein: CASSPDQETQYF
CDR3 DNA: TGTGCCAGCAGCCCCGACCAAGAGACCCAGTACTTC